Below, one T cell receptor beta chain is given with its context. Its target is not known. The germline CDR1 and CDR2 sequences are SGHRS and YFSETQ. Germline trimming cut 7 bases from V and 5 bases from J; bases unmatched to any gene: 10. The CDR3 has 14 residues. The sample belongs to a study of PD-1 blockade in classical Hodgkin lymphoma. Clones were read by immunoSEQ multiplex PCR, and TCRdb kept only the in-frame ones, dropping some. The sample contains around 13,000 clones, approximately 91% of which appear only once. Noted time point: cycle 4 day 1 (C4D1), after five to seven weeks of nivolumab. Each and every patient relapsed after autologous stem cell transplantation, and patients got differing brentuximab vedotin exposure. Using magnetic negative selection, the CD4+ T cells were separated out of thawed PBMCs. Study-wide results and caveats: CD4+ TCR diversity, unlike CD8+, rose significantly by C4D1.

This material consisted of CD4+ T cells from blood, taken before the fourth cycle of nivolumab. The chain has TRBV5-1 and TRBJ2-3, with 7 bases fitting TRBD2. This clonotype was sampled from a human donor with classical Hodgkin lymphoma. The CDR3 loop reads CASEEGAGKDTQYF. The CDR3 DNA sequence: TGCGCCAGCGAGGAGGGAGCGGGGAAAGATACGCAGTATTTT.